These 30 T cell receptor beta chains came from one sample sequenced in a study of PD-L1 blockade in urothelial cancer. Described time point: pretreatment peripheral blood. The data were produced by immunoSEQ multiplex PCR, yet TCRdb's version contains in-frame clones alone and is incomplete. The sample holds about 49,000 clones; 60% to 85% are singletons and the top ten take around 9.3%. Sample: PBMCs, taken around atezolizumab (anti-PD-L1) treatment. The receptors were sampled from a man in his 70s with urothelial cancer.

V gene TRBV14 combines with J gene TRBJ2-7; D possibly corresponds to TRBD1 (5 bases). CDR1 and CDR2 from the germline V gene are SGHDN and FVKESK. The CDR3 covers 17 residues. Trimming stripped 0 bases from V and 0 bases from J, with 15 bases between. The chain's CDR3 is CASSQDLSPGYSYEQYF. The CDR3 nucleotides read TGTGCCAGCAGCCAAGATCTTAGTCCAGGGTACTCCTACGAGCAGTACTTC.

The gene calls are TRBV30 and TRBJ2-2, with 7 bases matching TRBD2. Per germline, CDR1 GTSNPN and CDR2 SVGIG (reference sequence). J was trimmed by 6 bases and V by 0 bases; bases with no gene match: 10. This CDR3 has 16 residues. The DNA for the CDR3 is TGTGCCTGGAGTGTAATAACTAGCGTTTGGGCCGGGGAGCTGTTTTTT. Protein product: CAWSVITSVWAGELFF.

The DNA for the CDR3 is TGTGCCAGCAGCTCCTCGACAGGGGCAAATCAGCCCCAGCATTTT. Translating gives CASSSSTGANQPQHF. This sequence joins TRBV9 and TRBJ1-5; 8 bases fit TRBD1. Germline V CDR1 and CDR2: SGDLS, YYNGEE. J lost 4 bases, V lost 4 bases, and 7 bases had no gene match. The CDR3 has 15 residues.

The rearrangement joins TRBV19 to TRBJ2-5, with D perhaps matching TRBD2 (6 bases). The V gene lost 5 bases and the J gene lost 3 bases, with 10 bases spanning the gap. This CDR3 region has 13 residues. Per germline, CDR1 LNHDA and CDR2 SQIVND (reference sequence). The CDR3 loop is CASSPGTEETQYF. The CDR3 bases are TGTGCCAGTAGTCCCGGGACTGAAGAGACCCAGTACTTC.

This clone was picked up a small number of times. The chain uses TRBV27 and TRBJ2-1, with 9 bases lining up with TRBD1. The V gene end was trimmed by 3 bases and the J gene end by 4 bases; junction bases not matched to a gene: 7. Germline V gene lookup returns CDR1 MNHEY and CDR2 SMNVEV (reference sequence). This CDR3 has 16 amino acids. DNA of the CDR3: TGTGCCAGCAGTTTGACAGGGGGTGGGAGATACAATGAGCAGTTCTTC. Its translation: CASSLTGGGRYNEQFF.

The sample holds a few counts of this clone. The chain combines TRBV18 with TRBJ2-5; D unresolved. Germline V gene lookup returns CDR1 KGHSH and CDR2 LQKENI. The CDR3 has 14 residues. Trimming stripped 3 bases from V and 5 bases from J, with 13 bases between. CDR3 loop: CASSPSVARETQYF. CDR3 DNA: TGTGCCAGCTCACCTTCAGTGGCGAGGGAGACCCAGTACTTC. Full variable domain (remainder filled in from reference TRBV18 and TRBJ2-5): NAGVMQNPRHLVRRRGQEARLRCSPMKGHSHVYWYRQLPEEGLKFMVYLQKENIIDESGMPKERFSAEFPKEGPSILRIQQVVRGDSAAYFCASSPSVARETQYFGPGTRLLVL.

V and J are TRBV5-1 and TRBJ2-7; 8 nucleotides match TRBD1. V was pared by 1 base and J by 5 bases, with 5 bases of the junction left unmatched. In germline, CDR1 is SGHRS, CDR2 YFSETQ. The CDR3 loop spans 14 amino acids. This CDR3 is CASSLLQGGDEQYF. DNA of the CDR3: TGCGCCAGCAGCTTGTTACAGGGGGGCGACGAGCAGTACTTC. The variable domain in full, with the rest retrieved from reference TRBV5-1 and TRBJ2-7, is KAGVTQTPRYLIKTRGQQVTLSCSPISGHRSVSWYQQTPGQGLQFLFEYFSETQRNKGNFPGRFSGRQFSNSRSEMNVSTLELGDSALYLCASSLLQGGDEQYFGPGTRLTVT.

CDR3 region: CASMREEGRLAGRNIFTDTQYF. CDR3 in DNA: TGCGCCAGCATGCGCGAGGAGGGAAGGTTAGCGGGACGGAATATCTTCACAGATACGCAGTATTTT. J is TRBJ2-3 and V is TRBV10-2, with 8 bases identical to TRBD2. CDR1 WSHSY and CDR2 SAAADI come from the germline V gene. V dropped 7 bases and J dropped 2; count of bases not matched to a gene: 29. This CDR3 has 22 residues.

This chain uses TRBV28 with TRBJ1-1; 8 nucleotides align to TRBD1. CDR3 length: 19 residues. With 5 bases clipped from V and 1 base from J, the junction kept 18 bases outside the gene matches. Germline V gene sequence: CDR1 MDHEN, CDR2 SYDVKM. The CDR3 nucleotides are TGTGCCAGCAGTCGCATCTTACGGGACAGGCCTTTGTCGAACACTGAAGCTTTCTTT. Its protein product is CASSRILRDRPLSNTEAFF. The full variable domain, with the rest looked up from reference TRBV28 and TRBJ1-1, is DVKVTQSSRYLVKRTGEKVFLECVQDMDHENMFWYRQDPGLGLRLIYFSYDVKMKEKGDIPEGYSVSREKKERFSLILESASTNQTSMYLCASSRILRDRPLSNTEAFFGQGTRLTVV.

This clone was recorded once. The chain recombines TRBV6-5 with TRBJ2-2; tentatively, D is TRBD1 (7 bases). Trimming pared 9 bases from V and 1 base from J, leaving 12 bases between. Germline lookup yields CDR1 MNHEY and CDR2 SVGAGI. This CDR3 spans 14 amino acids. In nucleotides, the CDR3 is TGTGCCAGTTCAGGGGGGAGGAACACCGGGGAGCTGTTTTTT. Its translation: CASSGGRNTGELFF.

The chain has TRBV30 and TRBJ2-3; TRBD1 matches at 7 bases. Trimming cost V 4 bases and J 2 bases; bases outside gene matches: 9. The CDR3 is made up of 15 amino acids. CDR1 and CDR2 from the germline V gene are GTSNPN and SVGIG (reference sequence). This chain's CDR3 is CAWNRGLEFTDTQYF. In nucleotides, the CDR3 is TGTGCCTGGAATAGGGGGCTAGAATTCACAGATACGCAGTATTTT.

The chain uses TRBV29-1 and TRBJ1-1, with 7 bases identical to TRBD1. The CDR3 is 12 amino acids. J was trimmed by 1 base and V by 7 bases; bases with no gene match: 3. Germline assignment: CDR1 SQVTM and CDR2 ANQGSEA. CDR3 bases: TGCAGCGGTGGGACAGAGAACACTGAAGCTTTCTTT. Residues: CSGGTENTEAFF.

The chain couples TRBV6-1 to TRBJ2-7, with no clear D. V lost 2 bases and J 3 bases, leaving 8 bases between the germline ends. Germline V gene lookup returns CDR1 MNHNS and CDR2 SASEGT. This CDR3 is 13 amino acids long. The CDR3 protein is CASSETLRYEQYF. CDR3 sequence (DNA): TGTGCCAGCAGTGAAACTCTACGCTACGAGCAGTACTTC.

This chain joins TRBV6-6 and TRBJ2-6; D unclear. V was shortened by 4 bases and J by 2 bases, with 9 bases between the two germline ends. The V gene's germline CDR1 is MNHNY and CDR2 SVGAGI (reference sequence). CDR3 length: 15 amino acids. The CDR3 DNA follows: TGTGCCAGCAGTTCTCAACGGGCTGGGGCCAACGTCCTGACTTTC. The encoded protein is CASSSQRAGANVLTF.

In this sample, this clone turned up once. V usage is TRBV6-1 and J usage is TRBJ1-2, with D unclear. Germline V gene data show CDR1 as MNHNS and CDR2 as SASEGT. Trimming took 8 bases from V and 8 from J, leaving 18 bases between them. The CDR3 is 13 amino acids. CDR3: CASDYRQGGGYTF. For the CDR3, the DNA is TGTGCCAGCGATTACCGACAAGGAGGAGGCTACACCTTC.

The chain links TRBV5-1 to TRBJ2-3; 7 bases are shared with TRBD2. Germline CDR1 reads SGHRS; CDR2 reads YFSETQ. The CDR3 is 16 amino acids. Germline trimming cut 0 bases from V and 4 bases from J; bases unmatched to any gene: 8. CDR3 bases: TGCGCCAGCAGCTTGGCCTTTCTCGGGAGGTCAGATACGCAGTATTTT. This translates into CASSLAFLGRSDTQYF.

The chain is built from TRBV28 and TRBJ1-1, with a weak D call TRBD1 (6 bases). The length of the CDR3 is 15 residues. V shed 4 bases and J shed 0 bases, with 12 bases lying between them. CDR1 and CDR2 (germline): MDHEN, SYDVKM. The CDR3 nucleotides read TGTGCCAGCAGTTCGACAGGCCCCATGAACACTGAAGCTTTCTTT. Its protein is CASSSTGPMNTEAFF.

The chain links TRBV7-2 to TRBJ2-7; D not certain. CDR3 length: 14 amino acids. Between the trimmed V and J ends, which lost 2 bases and 2 bases, there was a span of 10 bases. The germline V gene has CDR1 SGHTA and CDR2 FQGNSA. This CDR3 reads CASSLRAGPYEQYF. The DNA for the CDR3 is TGTGCCAGCAGCTTACGCGCCGGTCCCTACGAGCAGTACTTC.

The chain employs TRBV28 and TRBJ1-4; D gene ambiguous. This CDR3 region has 16 residues. V lost 6 bases, J lost 0 bases, and 14 bases lay in between. The germline V gene encodes CDR1 MDHEN and CDR2 SYDVKM. CDR3 nucleotides: TGTGCCAGCAGCCGGGCCGGACTTCCAACTAATGAAAAACTGTTTTTT. Encoded protein: CASSRAGLPTNEKLFF.

This clone showed up just a few times. The chain recombines TRBV19 with TRBJ2-2; 8 bases map to TRBD2. The trim removed 3 bases at V and 5 bases at J, leaving 5 bases unmatched. This CDR3 has 15 residues. CDR1 is LNHDA and CDR2 is SQIVND in the germline V gene (reference sequence). The CDR3 bases are TGTGCCAGTAGTATGGCGGGGGGCGCGACCGGGGAGCTGTTTTTT. Protein product: CASSMAGGATGELFF.

The chain's CDR3 is CASRDEVGVNTEAFF. The CDR3 DNA reads as TGTGCCAGTAGAGATGAGGTAGGGGTGAACACTGAAGCTTTCTTT. The J gene is TRBJ1-1, the V gene TRBV19; D is perhaps TRBD1 (5 bases). CDR1 and CDR2 (germline): LNHDA, SQIVND (reference sequence). V was cut by 6 bases and J by 0 bases, with 14 bases left in between. This CDR3 region has 15 residues.

This chain joins TRBV5-5 and TRBJ2-6, with D perhaps TRBD1 (6 bases). The CDR3 runs to 17 residues. Germline V gene lookup returns CDR1 SGHKS and CDR2 YYEKEE (reference sequence). V was shortened by 0 bases and J by 1 base, with 11 bases between the two germline ends. CDR3 sequence (DNA): TGTGCCAGCAGCTTGGAGGAGCAGGGGTCTGGGGCCAACGTCCTGACTTTC. Translation gives CASSLEEQGSGANVLTF.

This clone was recorded only once. The rearrangement uses TRBV18 and TRBJ2-1; 13 bases align to TRBD2. Germline values: CDR1 KGHSH, CDR2 LQKENI. This CDR3 has 16 amino acids. V was pared by 5 bases and J by 3 bases, with 4 bases of the junction left unmatched. The CDR3 nucleotides are TGTGCCAGCTCAGCTACTAGCGGGAGGGGCTACAATGAGCAGTTCTTC. Encoded protein: CASSATSGRGYNEQFF.

This clone was seen a few times. The chain recombines TRBV10-3 with TRBJ2-7; 8 nucleotides match TRBD1. The CDR3 runs 15 residues. The V and J ends lost 2 bases and 5 bases, in that order; junction bases with no gene match: 8. Per germline, CDR1 ENHRY and CDR2 SYGVKD. The CDR3 is CAISERDRPVDEQYF. CDR3 coding DNA: TGTGCCATCAGTGAGAGGGACAGGCCTGTGGACGAGCAGTACTTC.

This chain links TRBV27 with TRBJ2-7, with 9 bases fitting TRBD2. Unmatched junction bases numbered 2, after V lost 2 bases and J lost 3 bases. The germline V gene has CDR1 MNHEY and CDR2 SMNVEV (reference sequence). This CDR3 contains 14 residues. This CDR3 reads CASSLGGRVYEQYF. The CDR3 DNA follows: TGTGCCAGCAGTTTAGGCGGGAGGGTCTACGAGCAGTACTTC.

J is TRBJ1-1 and V is TRBV2; 11 nucleotides agree with TRBD1. The CDR3 covers 15 residues. CDR1 is SNHLY, CDR2 FYNNEI, per germline. V shed 5 bases, J shed 6 bases, and the junction held 8 bases outside the gene matches. DNA for the CDR3: TGTGCCAGCAGTCCAGGACAGGGGGCTCGCGCTGAAGCTTTCTTT. Amino acids: CASSPGQGARAEAFF.

The chain employs TRBV28 and TRBJ2-7, with a possible D match to TRBD2 (6 bases). There are 15 residues in the CDR3. V lost 6 bases and J 2 bases, leaving 17 bases between the germline ends. The V gene's germline CDR1 is MDHEN and CDR2 SYDVKM. CDR3 coding DNA: TGTGCCAGCAGCATCCGGGACTTAAGTCCCTACGAGCAGTACTTC. Encoded protein: CASSIRDLSPYEQYF.

The rearrangement uses TRBV7-8 and TRBJ2-7, with 8 bases identical to TRBD1. Germline V gene lookup returns CDR1 SGHVS and CDR2 FQNEAQ. The CDR3 totals 13 residues. Trimming at V came to 5 bases and at J to 5 bases, leaving 5 bases not matched to a gene. The CDR3 reads CASSTGQGHEQYF. DNA for the CDR3: TGTGCCAGCAGCACTGGACAGGGCCACGAGCAGTACTTC.

The chain employs TRBV10-3 and TRBJ2-5; possible D gene TRBD2, 6 bases. In germline, CDR1 is ENHRY, CDR2 SYGVKD. V lost 3 bases and J lost 5, with 13 bases in between. The CDR3 has 14 amino acids. This CDR3 is CAISDPGRGETQYF. The CDR3 DNA is TGTGCCATCAGTGACCCGGGCCGGGGGGAGACCCAGTACTTC.

The chain combines TRBV21-1 with TRBJ2-5; the tabulated D call, TRBD2, remains unverified against the DNA. TRBV21-1 is a pseudogene locus. This CDR3 region has 13 residues. CDR3 protein: CASSNECGETQYF. CDR3 nucleotides: TGTGCCAGCAGCAACGAGTGTGGAGAGACCCAGTACTTC.